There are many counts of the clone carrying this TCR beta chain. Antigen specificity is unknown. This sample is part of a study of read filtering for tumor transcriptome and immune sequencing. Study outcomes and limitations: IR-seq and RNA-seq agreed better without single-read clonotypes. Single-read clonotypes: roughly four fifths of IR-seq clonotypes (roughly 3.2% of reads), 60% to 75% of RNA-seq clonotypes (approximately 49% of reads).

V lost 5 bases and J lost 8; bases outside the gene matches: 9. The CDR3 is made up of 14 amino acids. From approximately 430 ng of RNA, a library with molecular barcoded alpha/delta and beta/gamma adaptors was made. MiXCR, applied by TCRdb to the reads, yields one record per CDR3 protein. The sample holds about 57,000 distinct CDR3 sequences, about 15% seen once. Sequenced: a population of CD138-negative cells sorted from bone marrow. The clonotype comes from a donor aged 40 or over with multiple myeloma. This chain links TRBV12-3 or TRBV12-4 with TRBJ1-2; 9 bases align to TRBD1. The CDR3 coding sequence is TGTGCCAGCAGTCCGACAGGGGGTCGTTACGGCTACACCTTC. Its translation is CASSPTGGRYGYTF.